A single sample is the source of the 13 T cell receptor beta chains below, sequenced in a study of early T cells in non-severe SARS-CoV-2 infection. TCRdb called the 5' RACE reads again in MiXCR, with one record for every CDR3 protein. The data contain around 83,000 distinct CDR3 sequences, 12% of them singletons. Sample: whole blood, taken at baseline. All receptors derive from an adult who was a healthcare worker with PCR-confirmed SARS-CoV-2 infection or an uninfected control (not recorded which).

The CDR3 DNA follows: TGTGCCAGCAATAAGGGAAACCAAGAGACCCAGTACTTC. The encoded protein is CASNKGNQETQYF. The chain carries TRBV2 and TRBJ2-5; D is ambiguous. V was trimmed by 7 bases and J by 0 bases, leaving 9 bases between them. The length of the CDR3 is 13 residues. Per germline, CDR1 SNHLY and CDR2 FYNNEI.

Only a few counts were recorded for this clonotype. The chain combines TRBV5-1 with TRBJ1-4; no firm D call. V shed 2 bases and J shed 3 bases, with 2 bases lying between them. This CDR3 is 12 amino acids long. Germline CDR1 is SGHRS and CDR2 is YFSETQ. CDR3 DNA sequence: TGCGCCAGCAGCTTTCCTAATGAAAAACTGTTTTTT. This translates into CASSFPNEKLFF.

The rearrangement links TRBV6-5 to TRBJ2-3; D is perhaps TRBD2 (7 bases). Germline assignment: CDR1 MNHEY and CDR2 SVGAGI. The CDR3 consists of 15 residues. V was shortened by 6 bases and J by 0 bases, with 13 bases between the two germline ends. CDR3 loop: CASRVGGESTDTQYF. As DNA, the CDR3 is TGTGCCAGCAGGGTAGGGGGGGAAAGCACAGATACGCAGTATTTT.

The V call is TRBV19, the J call TRBJ1-1, with no clear D. CDR3 length: 13 amino acids. V was shortened by 6 bases and J by 1 base, with 9 bases between the two germline ends. From germline, CDR1 is LNHDA and CDR2 SQIVND (reference sequence). The CDR3, as DNA: TGTGCCAGTAGGAACGCAGGGAACACTGAAGCTTTCTTT. Encoded protein: CASRNAGNTEAFF.

This clonotype appeared a few times. The chain recombines TRBV4-1 with TRBJ1-1; no definite D call. The CDR3 extends over 14 amino acids. The germline V gene encodes CDR1 MGHRA and CDR2 YSYEKL. Trimming removed 1 base at V and 0 bases at J, with 6 bases between. CDR3 sequence: CASSQASVNTEAFF. DNA for the CDR3: TGCGCCAGCAGCCAAGCGAGCGTGAACACTGAAGCTTTCTTT.

This clonotype was seen more than once but under ten times. The chain uses TRBV6-1 and TRBJ1-5, with D uncertain. CDR1 and CDR2 (germline): MNHNS, SASEGT. The CDR3 covers 15 residues. The V and J ends lost 6 bases and 7 bases respectively, with 19 bases between them. This CDR3 is CASSVVGPSGQPQHF. The DNA of the CDR3 is TGTGCCAGCAGCGTTGTTGGACCCTCCGGGCAGCCCCAGCATTTT.

This clonotype was seen ten or more times. This sequence joins TRBV7-9 and TRBJ2-5; 8 nucleotides line up with TRBD1. J lost 5 bases, V lost 4 bases, and 9 bases had no gene match. Germline V CDR1 and CDR2: SEHNR, FQNEAQ (reference sequence). The CDR3 length is 15 residues. The CDR3 region has the DNA TGTGCCAGCAGCTATAACTCCGGACAGGGCGAGACCCAGTACTTC. This translates into CASSYNSGQGETQYF.

This clonotype was detected ten times or more. The genes are TRBV24-1 and TRBJ1-2, with a weak D call TRBD1 (6 bases). Germline lookup yields CDR1 KGHDR and CDR2 SFDVKD. Trimming cost V 5 bases and J 2 bases, with 11 bases left between them. The CDR3 consists of 14 residues. CDR3 in DNA: TGTGCCACCAGTGGTAACAGGGTGAACTATGGCTACACCTTC. Amino acids: CATSGNRVNYGYTF.

This clonotype was seen more than once but under ten times. This chain joins TRBV7-9 and TRBJ2-1; the match to TRBD2 covers 14 bases. The CDR3 totals 15 residues. Trimming removed 5 bases from V and 8 bases from J; junction bases left unmatched: 5. CDR1 is SEHNR, CDR2 FQNEAQ, per germline (reference sequence). The DNA for the CDR3 is TGTGCCAGCAGCAGGACTAGCGGGGGGACCGATGAGCAGTTCTTC. Translating it yields CASSRTSGGTDEQFF.

Remarks on this clonotype: One end of the junction is discordant with germline, which a read error may explain. The chain uses TRBV12-3 or TRBV12-4 and TRBJ2-1, with D perhaps TRBD1 or TRBD2 (5 bases each). The CDR3 is made up of 13 amino acids. The CDR3 here is CASTKGASNEQSF. CDR3 nucleotides: TGTGCCAGCACCAAAGGGGCTAGCAATGAGCAGTCCTTC.

This clonotype has a handful of counts. CDR3: CASTMGVVNQPQHF. DNA for the CDR3: TGTGCCAGCACTATGGGGGTAGTAAATCAGCCCCAGCATTTT. J is TRBJ1-5 and V is TRBV2; possible D gene TRBD1, 5 bases. This CDR3 has 14 residues. Trimming shortened V by 7 bases and J by 4 bases, and 14 bases separated the two germline ends. Germline assignment: CDR1 SNHLY and CDR2 FYNNEI.

The chain couples TRBV3-1 to TRBJ1-2; 7 nucleotides line up with TRBD1. CDR1 is LGHDT, CDR2 YNNKEL, per germline (reference sequence). The CDR3 has 13 residues. With 5 bases clipped from V and 4 bases from J, the junction kept 4 bases outside the gene matches. CDR3 sequence (DNA): TGTGCCAGCAGCAGGACAGGACCCTATGGCTACACCTTC. Translated, it gives CASSRTGPYGYTF.

This clonotype was seen more than once but under ten times. V is TRBV6-1 and J is TRBJ2-7, with TRBD1 matching over 9 bases. CDR1 is MNHNS and CDR2 is SASEGT in the germline V gene. The CDR3 spans 14 residues. V lost 4 bases to trimming and J lost 4 bases; unmatched junction nucleotides: 5. The chain's CDR3 is CASSGRDRVYEQYF. The CDR3 nucleotides are TGTGCCAGCAGTGGCCGGGACAGGGTGTACGAGCAGTACTTC.